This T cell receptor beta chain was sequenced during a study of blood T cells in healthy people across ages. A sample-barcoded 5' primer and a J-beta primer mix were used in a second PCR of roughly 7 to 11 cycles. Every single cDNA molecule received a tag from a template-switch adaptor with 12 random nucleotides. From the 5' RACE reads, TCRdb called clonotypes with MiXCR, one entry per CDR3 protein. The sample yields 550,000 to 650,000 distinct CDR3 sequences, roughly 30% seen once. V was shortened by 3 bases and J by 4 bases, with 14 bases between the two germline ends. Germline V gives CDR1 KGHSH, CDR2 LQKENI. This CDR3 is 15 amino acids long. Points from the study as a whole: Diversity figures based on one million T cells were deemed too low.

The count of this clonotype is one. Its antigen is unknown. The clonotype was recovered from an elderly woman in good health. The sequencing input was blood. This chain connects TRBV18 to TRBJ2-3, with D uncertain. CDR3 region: CASSPPRLGADTQYF. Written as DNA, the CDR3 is TGTGCCAGCTCACCCCCGCGACTTGGCGCAGATACGCAGTATTTT.